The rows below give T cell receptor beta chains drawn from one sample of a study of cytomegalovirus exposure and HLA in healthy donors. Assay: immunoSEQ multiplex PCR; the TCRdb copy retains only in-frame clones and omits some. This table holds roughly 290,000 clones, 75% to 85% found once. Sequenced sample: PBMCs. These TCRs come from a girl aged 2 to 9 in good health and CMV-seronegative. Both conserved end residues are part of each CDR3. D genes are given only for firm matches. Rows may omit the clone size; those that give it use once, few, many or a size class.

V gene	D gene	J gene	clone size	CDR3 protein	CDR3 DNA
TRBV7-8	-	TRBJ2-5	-	CASSGYSDRETQYF	TGTGCCAGCAGCGGATATAGCGACCGAGAGACCCAGTACTTC
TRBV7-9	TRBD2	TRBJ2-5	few	CASSFWISGEETQYF	TGTGCCAGCAGCTTTTGGATTAGCGGGGAAGAGACCCAGTACTTC
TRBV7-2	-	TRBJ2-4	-	CASSSSRIAKNIQYF	TGTGCCAGCAGCTCGTCGCGAATAGCCAAAAACATTCAGTACTTC
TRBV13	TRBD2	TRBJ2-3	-	CASSFSGASGTLPTDTQYF	TGTGCCAGCAGCTTCTCCGGGGCTAGCGGGACCCTTCCCACAGATACGCAGTATTTT
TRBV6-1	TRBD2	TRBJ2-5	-	CASSEANDIAGVETQYF	TGTGCCAGCAGTGAAGCAAACGATATAGCGGGAGTAGAGACCCAGTACTTC
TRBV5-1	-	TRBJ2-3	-	CASSFVGADTQYF	TGCGCCAGCAGCTTTGTAGGAGCAGATACGCAGTATTTT
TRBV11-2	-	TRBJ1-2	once	CASSLRLSGSYGYTF	TGTGCCAGCAGCTTACGGTTATCAGGGTCCTATGGCTACACCTTC
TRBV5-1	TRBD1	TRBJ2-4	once	CASSSSGQGKNIQYF	TGCGCCAGCAGCTCGTCCGGACAGGGGAAAAACATTCAGTACTTT
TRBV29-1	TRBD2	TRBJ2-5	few	CSVDGLAGGQETQYF	TGCAGCGTGGATGGACTAGCGGGGGGGCAGGAGACCCAGTACTTC
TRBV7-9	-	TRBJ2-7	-	CASSFTDREQYF	TGTGCCAGCAGCTTTACAGACCGCGAGCAGTACTTC
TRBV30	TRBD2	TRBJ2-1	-	CATRGLAGDRASFF	TGTGCCACAAGGGGGCTAGCGGGAGACAGGGCTTCTTTCTTC
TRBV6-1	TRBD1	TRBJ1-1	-	CASTLGTENTEAFF	TGTGCCAGCACTTTAGGGACAGAGAACACTGAAGCTTTCTTT
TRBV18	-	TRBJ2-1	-	CASSPTEEQFF	TGTGCCAGCTCACCTACTGAGGAGCAGTTCTTC
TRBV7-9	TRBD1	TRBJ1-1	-	CASSAGGGRTEAFF	TGTGCCAGCAGCGCAGGGGGTGGGCGTACTGAAGCTTTCTTT
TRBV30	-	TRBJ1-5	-	CAGGGGGDQPQHF	TGTGCCGGGGGGGGTGGGGGGGATCAGCCCCAGCATTTT
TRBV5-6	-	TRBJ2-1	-	CASSLDIRGGGDQFF	TGTGCCAGCAGCTTGGATATTAGGGGAGGGGGGGACCAGTTCTTC
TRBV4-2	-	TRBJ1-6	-	CASSQDPGPDNSPLHF	TGTGCCAGCAGCCAAGATCCAGGGCCCGATAATTCACCCCTCCACTTT
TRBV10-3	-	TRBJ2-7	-	CAISDQDLRFYEQYF	TGTGCCATCAGTGACCAGGACTTGCGATTCTACGAGCAGTACTTC
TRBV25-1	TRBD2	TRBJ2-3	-	CASSDAMREAFFGQYF	TGTGCCAGCAGCGACGCTATGCGGGAGGCCTTTTTCGGGCAGTATTTT
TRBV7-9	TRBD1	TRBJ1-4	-	CASSSQDRGYEKLFF	TGTGCCAGCAGCTCCCAGGACAGGGGATATGAAAAACTGTTTTTT